Listed here are 14 T cell receptor beta chains from one sample, sequenced in a study of T cells in localized non-small cell lung cancer. The protocol was immunoSEQ multiplex PCR, while the TCRdb copy is restricted to in-frame clones and leaves out a portion. The sample contains around 25,000 clones, 80% to 95% of which appear only once. The sample in question was peripheral blood, obtained before any cancer treatment. The receptors derive from a woman aged 40-75 years with stage I lung adenocarcinoma.

The chain links TRBV18 to TRBJ1-4; TRBD1 agrees at 11 bases. V lost 4 bases to trimming and J lost 8 bases; unmatched junction nucleotides: 18. The CDR3 has 19 residues. The V gene's germline CDR1 is KGHSH and CDR2 LQKENI. In DNA, the CDR3 is TGTGCCAGCTCACTCTCTCCCGGGACAGGGGGTTCCGCGGACGAAAAACTGTTTTTT. As protein: CASSLSPGTGGSADEKLFF. The full variable domain, in which reference TRBV18 and TRBJ1-4 provide the parts outside the CDR3, is NAGVMQNPRHLVRRRGQEARLRCSPMKGHSHVYWYRQLPEEGLKFMVYLQKENIIDESGMPKERFSAEFPKEGPSILRIQQVVRGDSAAYFCASSLSPGTGGSADEKLFFGSGTQLSVL.

The CDR3 region is CASRQGENEKLFF. The CDR3 DNA follows: TGTGCCAGCCGACAGGGGGAAAATGAAAAACTGTTTTTT. The chain uses TRBV18 and TRBJ1-4, with 9 nucleotides matching TRBD1. The CDR3 contains 13 residues. Germline V gene sequence: CDR1 KGHSH, CDR2 LQKENI. After removal of 8 bases from V and 5 bases from J, the junction contained 3 bases not matched to a gene.

This rearrangement joins TRBV6-1 to TRBJ1-2; unclear D gene. The CDR3 has 13 residues. Germline lookup yields CDR1 MNHNS and CDR2 SASEGT. Trimming pared 8 bases from V and 3 bases from J, leaving 13 bases between. The CDR3 here is CASYAGQYYGYTF. The CDR3 bases are TGTGCCAGCTATGCTGGCCAGTACTATGGCTACACCTTC.

The V and J genes are TRBV5-1 and TRBJ2-2, with D uncertain. This CDR3 is built from 14 residues. The V end lost 0 bases, the J end lost 4 bases, and 7 bases lay between the germline ends. Germline CDR1 SGHRS, CDR2 YFSETQ. The CDR3 protein is CASSLGEVTGELFF. The CDR3 coding sequence is TGCGCCAGCAGCTTGGGAGAAGTCACCGGGGAGCTGTTTTTT. Full variable domain (outside the CDR3, taken from reference TRBV5-1 and TRBJ2-2): KAGVTQTPRYLIKTRGQQVTLSCSPISGHRSVSWYQQTPGQGLQFLFEYFSETQRNKGNFPGRFSGRQFSNSRSEMNVSTLELGDSALYLCASSLGEVTGELFFGEGSRLTVL.

V and J are TRBV18 and TRBJ1-5, with 7 nucleotides matching TRBD1. The CDR3 totals 15 residues. Trimming cost V 6 bases and J 4 bases; bases outside gene matches: 9. Germline CDR1 reads KGHSH; CDR2 reads LQKENI. CDR3 nucleotides: TGTGCCAGCTCTCTGTCGGGACAGAGTAATCAGCCCCAGCATTTT. It codes for CASSLSGQSNQPQHF.

The V call is TRBV21-1, the J call TRBJ2-7; the listed D gene, TRBD1, was not tested against the DNA. TRBV21-1 is reported as a pseudogene. The CDR3 consists of 16 residues. CDR3: CASSKFCRGHTYEQYF. The CDR3 DNA reads as TGTGCCAGCAGCAAATTCTGCAGGGGCCATACCTACGAGCAGTACTTC.

This clone appeared a single time. The chain carries TRBV11-2 and TRBJ2-1, with a weak D call TRBD2 (6 bases). The CDR3 length is 17 residues. V lost 5 bases, J lost 4 bases, and 21 bases lay in between. Germline assignment: CDR1 SGHAT and CDR2 FQNNGV. The CDR3: CASSRYAGRDTYNEQFF. Written as DNA, the CDR3 is TGTGCCAGCAGCCGGTACGCGGGGCGGGATACTTACAATGAGCAGTTCTTC.

This rearrangement joins TRBV18 to TRBJ2-7, with 8 bases that match TRBD1. V was clipped by 5 bases and J by 5 bases; unmatched bases: 20. CDR1 is KGHSH, CDR2 LQKENI, per germline. This CDR3 is 18 amino acids long. The CDR3 DNA sequence: TGTGCCAGCTCATCCTTCCGGGACAGGATTCTACGGGGCGACGAGCAGTACTTC. Protein product: CASSSFRDRILRGDEQYF.

The chain links TRBV19 to TRBJ2-1; D is ambiguous. Germline V CDR1 and CDR2: LNHDA, SQIVND (reference sequence). V was shortened by 1 base and J by 8 bases, with 9 bases between the two germline ends. The CDR3 totals 13 residues. CDR3 in amino acids: CASSIGAGDEQFF. The CDR3 DNA reads as TGTGCCAGTAGTATAGGAGCTGGCGATGAGCAGTTCTTC. Full variable domain (missing parts from reference TRBV19 and TRBJ2-1): DGGITQSPKYLFRKEGQNVTLSCEQNLNHDAMYWYRQDPGQGLRLIYYSQIVNDFQKGDIAEGYSVSREKKESFPLTVTSAQKNPTAFYLCASSIGAGDEQFFGPGTRLTVL.

The chain is built from TRBV19 and TRBJ1-5, with a weak D call TRBD1 (5 bases). Germline V gives CDR1 LNHDA, CDR2 SQIVND (reference sequence). The CDR3 spans 16 residues. Trimming removed 6 bases at V and 1 base at J, with 16 bases between. The CDR3 nucleotides read TGTGCCAGTAGGCTGGGGGGATGGGGGAGCAATCAGCCCCAGCATTTT. It encodes CASRLGGWGSNQPQHF.

This clone is a singleton in its sample. This sequence joins TRBV6-1 and TRBJ1-5; weak D call: TRBD1 (6 bases). The CDR3 has 15 residues. V shed 4 bases and J shed 0 bases, with 10 bases lying between them. Germline CDR1 and CDR2: MNHNS and SASEGT. CDR3 in DNA: TGTGCCAGCAGTGGGGGGCACGCTAGCAATCAGCCCCAGCATTTT. Its translation: CASSGGHASNQPQHF.

The V call is TRBV7-2, the J call TRBJ1-2; tentative D call: TRBD1 (5 bases). Germline assignment: CDR1 SGHTA and CDR2 FQGNSA. V was trimmed by 5 bases and J by 8 bases, leaving 9 bases between them. CDR3 length equals 11 residues. In DNA, the CDR3 is TGTGCCAGCAGCGTTCAGGGCGGCTACACCTTC. Amino acid sequence: CASSVQGGYTF.

The CDR3 bases are TGTGCCAGCAGAACTACTTTCACCGGGGAGCTGTTTTTT. Its protein product is CASRTTFTGELFF. The chain couples TRBV6-1 to TRBJ2-2; D is undetermined. Trimming cost V 6 bases and J 4 bases, with 9 bases left between them. The CDR3 has 13 amino acids. Germline CDR1 is MNHNS and CDR2 is SASEGT.

V and J are TRBV15 and TRBJ2-7; 9 bases are a match to TRBD1. CDR3 length: 17 residues. V lost 3 bases, J lost 3 bases, and 12 bases stayed unmatched. In germline, CDR1 is LNHNV, CDR2 YYDKDF (reference sequence). The CDR3 nucleotides are TGTGCCACCAGCAGCTCTGGCCCCGGGACAGGGAACTACGAGCAGTACTTC. Translated, it gives CATSSSGPGTGNYEQYF.